The 20 T cell receptor beta chains listed next were all sequenced from one sample in a study of blood T cell repertoires in COVID-19. Measured with immunoSEQ multiplex PCR; TCRdb has only the in-frame clones, and not every one. The table lists 150,000 or so clones, 84% of them singletons. The sequencing input was peripheral blood. The receptors come from a man between 18 and 29 years old with active or convalescent COVID-19.

Only one count was recorded for this clone. The rearrangement links TRBV6-5 to TRBJ1-5, with TRBD1 identical over 8 bases. Unmatched junction bases numbered 9, after V lost 8 bases and J lost 6 bases. The germline gives CDR1 MNHEY, CDR2 SVGAGI. The CDR3 sequence is 14 residues long. This chain's CDR3 is CASRWTGLGQPQHF. CDR3 DNA sequence: TGTGCCAGCCGCTGGACAGGGTTGGGTCAGCCCCAGCATTTT.

This sequence joins TRBV7-2 and TRBJ1-4, with TRBD1 matching 9 bases. The CDR3 has 16 amino acids. The germline V gene has CDR1 SGHTA and CDR2 FQGNSA. V shed 4 bases and J 8 bases; nucleotides not matched to a gene: 11. The DNA for the CDR3 is TGTGCCAGCAGCTATCAGGGGGACAGGGCCCAAGAAAAACTGTTTTTT. This gives the protein CASSYQGDRAQEKLFF.

The rearrangement links TRBV7-9 to TRBJ2-3; D may be TRBD1 (5 bases). The CDR3 length is 15 residues. Germline-derived CDR1 and CDR2 are SEHNR and FQNEAQ (reference sequence). The V and J ends lost 5 bases and 2 bases respectively, with 14 bases between them. The CDR3 reads CASSPREQLTDTQYF. Written as DNA, the CDR3 is TGTGCCAGCAGCCCCAGGGAACAACTCACAGATACGCAGTATTTT.

V usage is TRBV9 and J usage is TRBJ2-3; the D is unclear. Trimming removed 6 bases at V and 0 bases at J, with 8 bases between. Germline CDR1 is SGDLS and CDR2 is YYNGEE. CDR3 size: 13 residues. This chain's CDR3 is CASNLDSTDTQYF. The CDR3 DNA reads as TGTGCCAGCAATCTAGATAGCACAGATACGCAGTATTTT. Full variable domain (remainder filled in from reference TRBV9 and TRBJ2-3): DSGVTQTPKHLITATGQRVTLRCSPRSGDLSVYWYQQSLDQGLQFLIQYYNGEERAKGNILERFSAQQFPDLHSELNLSSLELGDSALYFCASNLDSTDTQYFGPGTRLTVL.

This clone was found once. The chain links TRBV11-2 to TRBJ2-7; D is possibly TRBD2 (5 bases). The CDR3 runs 15 residues. The V gene lost 7 bases and the J gene lost 0 bases, with 16 bases spanning the gap. Germline lookup yields CDR1 SGHAT and CDR2 FQNNGV. The CDR3 DNA reads TGTGCCAGCACCACATTAGCGTCCGCCTCCTACGAGCAGTACTTC. Translated: CASTTLASASYEQYF. Drawing the rest from reference TRBV11-2 and TRBJ2-7, the complete variable domain is EAGVAQSPRYKIIEKRQSVAFWCNPISGHATLYWYQQILGQGPKLLIQFQNNGVVDDSQLPKDRFSAERLKGVDSTLKIQPAKLEDSAVYLCASTTLASASYEQYFGPGTRLTVT.

This chain uses TRBV11-2 with TRBJ2-7, with 8 bases aligning to TRBD2. Germline V gene data show CDR1 as SGHAT and CDR2 as FQNNGV. Germline trimming cut 6 bases from V and 4 bases from J; bases unmatched to any gene: 11. The CDR3 sequence is 15 residues long. Here the CDR3 reads CASSPSGTRGYEQYF. CDR3 nucleotide sequence: TGTGCCAGCAGTCCCTCCGGGACTAGGGGTTACGAGCAGTACTTC.

V gene TRBV6-5 combines with J gene TRBJ1-2; 7 bases agree with TRBD1. Trimming removed 6 bases from V and 5 bases from J; junction bases left unmatched: 12. This CDR3 spans 15 amino acids. CDR1 is MNHEY, CDR2 SVGAGI, per germline. In nucleotides, the CDR3 is TGTGCCAGCAGCCCAAGGGGGACAGATCCGTATGGCTACACCTTC. Amino acid sequence: CASSPRGTDPYGYTF.

This rearrangement joins TRBV3-1 (or the pseudogene TRBV3-2) to TRBJ2-1; tentatively, D is TRBD1 (5 bases). Trimming removed 6 bases at V and 5 bases at J, with 20 bases between. The CDR3 spans 16 residues. Germline V gene data show CDR1 as LGHDT and CDR2 as YNNKEL (reference sequence). The CDR3 spells CASRRSWGRDDNEQFF. The CDR3 DNA sequence: TGTGCCAGCAGACGTTCTTGGGGCAGAGACGACAATGAGCAGTTCTTC.

The V gene is TRBV3-1 (or the pseudogene TRBV3-2), the J gene TRBJ2-7; D might be TRBD1 (6 bases). CDR3 size: 11 residues. The germline V gene encodes CDR1 LGHDT and CDR2 YNNKEL (reference sequence). Trimming took 6 bases from V and 5 from J, leaving 8 bases between them. CDR3 loop: CASRGANEQYF. The CDR3, as DNA: TGTGCCAGCAGGGGGGCAAACGAGCAGTACTTC.

In regard to this clone: One junction end disagrees with the germline gene, perhaps due to a read error. The chain couples TRBV6-5 to TRBJ2-5, with 8 nucleotides matching TRBD1. The CDR3 loop spans 15 amino acids. In germline, CDR1 is MNHEY, CDR2 SVGAGI. Here the CDR3 reads CASSDSGQALETQYF. CDR3 in DNA: TGTGCCAGCAGTGACTCGGGACAGGCTTTAGAGACCCAGTACTTC.

The rearrangement links TRBV27 to TRBJ2-7, with TRBD1 matching over 9 bases. CDR3 size: 14 residues. Germline-derived CDR1 and CDR2 are MNHEY and SMNVEV (reference sequence). With 8 bases clipped from V and 4 bases from J, the junction kept 9 bases outside the gene matches. This chain's CDR3 is CASQLQQGAYEQYF. The CDR3 region has the DNA TGTGCCAGCCAACTACAACAGGGGGCTTACGAGCAGTACTTC.

This chain joins TRBV12-3 or TRBV12-4 and TRBJ1-2; a weak D match, TRBD1 (6 bases). CDR3 length: 12 amino acids. V lost 5 bases and J 4 bases, leaving 8 bases between the germline ends. Written as DNA, the CDR3 is TGTGCCAGCAGTCTACAGGGCTATGGCTACACCTTC. Protein: CASSLQGYGYTF.

The chain has TRBV5-5 and TRBJ2-7, with D possibly matching TRBD1 (6 bases). Trimming stripped 3 bases from V and 3 bases from J, with 19 bases between. The V gene's germline CDR1 is SGHKS and CDR2 YYEKEE (reference sequence). The CDR3 runs to 16 residues. Here the CDR3 reads CASSSGLRTDVYEQYF. Written as DNA, the CDR3 is TGTGCCAGCAGCTCGGGCCTGCGGACAGACGTCTACGAGCAGTACTTC.

V usage is TRBV11-2 and J usage is TRBJ2-1; no reliable D call. The CDR3 extends over 11 amino acids. Trimming left V 6 bases short and J 5 bases short, with 5 bases between. CDR1 is SGHAT, CDR2 FQNNGV, per germline. This CDR3 is CASSLHNEQFF. For the CDR3, the DNA is TGTGCCAGCAGTCTACACAATGAGCAGTTCTTC.

The chain has TRBV15 and TRBJ2-5; TRBD2 agrees at 8 bases. Trimming took 0 bases from V and 5 from J; bases not matched to a gene: 8. Germline V gives CDR1 LNHNV, CDR2 YYDKDF (reference sequence). The CDR3 loop spans 16 amino acids. CDR3 sequence: CATSRDMRGALETQYF. DNA of the CDR3: TGTGCCACCAGCAGAGATATGCGGGGGGCCCTGGAGACCCAGTACTTC. Variable domain in full (rest from reference TRBV15 and TRBJ2-5): DAMVIQNPRYQVTQFGKPVTLSCSQTLNHNVMYWYQQKSSQAPKLLFHYYDKDFNNEADTPDNFQSRRPNTSFCFLDIRSPGLGDTAMYLCATSRDMRGALETQYFGPGTRLLVL.

The rearrangement joins TRBV27 to TRBJ2-7; D may be TRBD1 (5 bases). V shed 2 bases and J shed 4 bases, with 9 bases lying between them. CDR1 is MNHEY and CDR2 is SMNVEV in the germline V gene (reference sequence). The CDR3 runs 13 residues. The CDR3 spells CASSLSQGYEQYF. The CDR3 coding sequence is TGTGCCAGCAGTTTAAGTCAGGGATACGAGCAGTACTTC.

This chain connects TRBV6-1 to TRBJ1-5; D perhaps matches TRBD1 (6 bases). The CDR3 covers 15 residues. Germline CDR1 MNHNS, CDR2 SASEGT. V lost 3 bases to trimming and J lost 1 base, with 10 bases between them. The CDR3 DNA reads as TGTGCCAGCAGTGATAACCAGGGGAGCAATCAGCCCCAGCATTTT. The encoded protein is CASSDNQGSNQPQHF.

The chain combines TRBV6-5 with TRBJ2-5; TRBD1 is a possible D gene (5 bases). V was shortened by 5 bases and J by 1 base, with 8 bases between the two germline ends. The CDR3 consists of 13 residues. Germline V gene data show CDR1 as MNHEY and CDR2 as SVGAGI. CDR3 nucleotide sequence: TGTGCCAGCAGTAGACAGCCCCAAGAGACCCAGTACTTC. Protein: CASSRQPQETQYF.

This rearrangement joins TRBV7-9 to TRBJ1-2, with 7 bases matching TRBD1. Germline CDR1 is SEHNR and CDR2 is FQNEAQ (reference sequence). This CDR3 is 15 amino acids long. V trimming: 5 bases; J trimming: 8 bases; junction bases outside the gene matches: 14. The CDR3 spells CASSSTWTGGFGYTF. The CDR3 nucleotides read TGTGCCAGCAGCAGTACTTGGACAGGTGGATTCGGCTACACCTTC.

DNA of the CDR3: TGTGCCAGCACCCGAGCTAGCGGGAGTTACAATGAGCAGTTCTTC. This encodes CASTRASGSYNEQFF. The chain joins TRBV27 to TRBJ2-1; 10 bases are shared with TRBD2. CDR1 and CDR2 from the germline V gene are MNHEY and SMNVEV (reference sequence). The CDR3 contains 15 residues. J was trimmed by 4 bases and V by 7 bases; bases with no gene match: 7.